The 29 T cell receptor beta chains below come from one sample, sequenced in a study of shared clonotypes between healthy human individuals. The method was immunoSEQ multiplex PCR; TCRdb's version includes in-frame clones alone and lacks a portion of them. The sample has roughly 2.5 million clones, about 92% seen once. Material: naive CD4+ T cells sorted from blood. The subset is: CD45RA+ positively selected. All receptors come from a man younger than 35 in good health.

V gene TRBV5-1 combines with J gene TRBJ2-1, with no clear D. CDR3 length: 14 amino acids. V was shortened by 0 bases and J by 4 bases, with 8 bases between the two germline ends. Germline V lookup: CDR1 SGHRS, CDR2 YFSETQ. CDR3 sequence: CASSLVTHYNEQFF. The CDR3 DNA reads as TGCGCCAGCAGCTTGGTGACACATTACAATGAGCAGTTCTTC. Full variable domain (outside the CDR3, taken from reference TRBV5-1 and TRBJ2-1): KAGVTQTPRYLIKTRGQQVTLSCSPISGHRSVSWYQQTPGQGLQFLFEYFSETQRNKGNFPGRFSGRQFSNSRSEMNVSTLELGDSALYLCASSLVTHYNEQFFGPGTRLTVL.

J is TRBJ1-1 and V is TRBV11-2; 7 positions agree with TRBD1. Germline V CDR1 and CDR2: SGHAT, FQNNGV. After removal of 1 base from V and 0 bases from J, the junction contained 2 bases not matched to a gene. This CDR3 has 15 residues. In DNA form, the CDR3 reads TGTGCCAGCAGCTTAGCCACAGGGGTGAACACTGAAGCTTTCTTT. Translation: CASSLATGVNTEAFF. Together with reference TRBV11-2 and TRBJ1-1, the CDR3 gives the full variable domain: EAGVAQSPRYKIIEKRQSVAFWCNPISGHATLYWYQQILGQGPKLLIQFQNNGVVDDSQLPKDRFSAERLKGVDSTLKIQPAKLEDSAVYLCASSLATGVNTEAFFGQGTRLTVV.

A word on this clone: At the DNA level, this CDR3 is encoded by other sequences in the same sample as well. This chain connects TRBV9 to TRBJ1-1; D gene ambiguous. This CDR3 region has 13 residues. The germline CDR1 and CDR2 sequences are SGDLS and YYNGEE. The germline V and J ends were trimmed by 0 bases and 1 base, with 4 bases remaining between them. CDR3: CASSVESNTEAFF. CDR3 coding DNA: TGTGCCAGCAGCGTAGAGTCGAACACTGAAGCTTTCTTT.

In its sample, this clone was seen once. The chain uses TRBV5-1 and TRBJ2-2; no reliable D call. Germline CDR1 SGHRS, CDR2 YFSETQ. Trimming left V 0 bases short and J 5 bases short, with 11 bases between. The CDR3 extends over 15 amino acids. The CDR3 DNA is TGCGCCAGCAGCTTGGGGCACTCTCGGACCGGGGAGCTGTTTTTT. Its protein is CASSLGHSRTGELFF.

CDR3 bases: TGTGCCAGCAGTCTTTCCCTCAATCAGCCCCAGCATTTT. Translating it yields CASSLSLNQPQHF. The chain recombines TRBV6-1 with TRBJ1-5, with unresolved D. Germline CDR1 and CDR2: MNHNS and SASEGT. Trimming stripped 5 bases from V and 3 bases from J, with 8 bases between. The CDR3 sequence is 13 residues long.

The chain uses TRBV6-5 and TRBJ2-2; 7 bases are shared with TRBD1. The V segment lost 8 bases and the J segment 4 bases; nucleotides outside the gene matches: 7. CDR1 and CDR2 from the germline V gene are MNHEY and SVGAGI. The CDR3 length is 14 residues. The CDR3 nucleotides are TGTGCCAGCCTCCCTTCAGGGGGCACCGGGGAGCTGTTTTTT. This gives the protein CASLPSGGTGELFF.

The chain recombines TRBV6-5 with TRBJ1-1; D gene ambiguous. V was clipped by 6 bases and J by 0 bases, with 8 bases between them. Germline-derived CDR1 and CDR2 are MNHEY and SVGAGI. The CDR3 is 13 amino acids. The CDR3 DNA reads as TGTGCCAGCAGGCCCCTTATGAACACTGAAGCTTTCTTT. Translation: CASRPLMNTEAFF.

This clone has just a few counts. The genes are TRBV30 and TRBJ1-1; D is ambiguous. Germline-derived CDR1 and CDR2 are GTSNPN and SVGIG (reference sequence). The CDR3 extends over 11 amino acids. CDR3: CLGSRWTEAFF. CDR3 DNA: TGTCTTGGGAGTCGATGGACTGAAGCTTTCTTT.

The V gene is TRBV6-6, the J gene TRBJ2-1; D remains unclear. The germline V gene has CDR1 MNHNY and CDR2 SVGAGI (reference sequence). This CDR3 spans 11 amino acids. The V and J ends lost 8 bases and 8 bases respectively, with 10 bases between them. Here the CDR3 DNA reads TGTGCCAGCTCTCGTTTGGATGAGCAGTTCTTC. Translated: CASSRLDEQFF.

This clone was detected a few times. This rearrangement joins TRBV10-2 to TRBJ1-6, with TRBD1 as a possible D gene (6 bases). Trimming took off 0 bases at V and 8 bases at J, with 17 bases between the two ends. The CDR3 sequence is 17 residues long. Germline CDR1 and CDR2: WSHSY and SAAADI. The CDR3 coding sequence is TGCGCCAGCAGTGAGTCGATTGGAGGGGGAAGGGATTCACCCCTCCACTTT. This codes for CASSESIGGGRDSPLHF.

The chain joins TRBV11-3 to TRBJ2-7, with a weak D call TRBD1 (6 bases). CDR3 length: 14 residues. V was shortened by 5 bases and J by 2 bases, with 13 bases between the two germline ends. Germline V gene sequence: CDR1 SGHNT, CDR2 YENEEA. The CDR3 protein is CASSVGTGTYEQYF. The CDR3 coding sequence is TGTGCCAGCAGCGTAGGTACAGGGACCTACGAGCAGTACTTC.

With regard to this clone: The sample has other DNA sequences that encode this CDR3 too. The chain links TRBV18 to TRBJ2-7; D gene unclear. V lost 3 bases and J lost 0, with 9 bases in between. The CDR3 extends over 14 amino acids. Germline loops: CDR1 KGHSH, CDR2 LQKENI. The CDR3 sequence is CASSPGSSSYEQYF. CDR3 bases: TGTGCCAGCTCACCCGGGTCGAGCTCCTACGAGCAGTACTTC.

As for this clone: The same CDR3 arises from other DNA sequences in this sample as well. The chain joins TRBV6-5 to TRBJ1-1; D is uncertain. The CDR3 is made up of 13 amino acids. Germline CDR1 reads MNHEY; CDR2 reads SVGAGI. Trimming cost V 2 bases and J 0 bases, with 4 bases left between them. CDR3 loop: CASSYLLNTEAFF. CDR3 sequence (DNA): TGTGCCAGCAGTTACCTCCTGAACACTGAAGCTTTCTTT.

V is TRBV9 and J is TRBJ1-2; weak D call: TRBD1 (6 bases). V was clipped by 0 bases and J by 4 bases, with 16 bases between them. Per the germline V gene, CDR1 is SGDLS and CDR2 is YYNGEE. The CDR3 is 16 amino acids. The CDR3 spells CASSVEAGGLGYGYTF. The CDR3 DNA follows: TGTGCCAGCAGCGTAGAAGCTGGGGGGCTCGGCTATGGCTACACCTTC.

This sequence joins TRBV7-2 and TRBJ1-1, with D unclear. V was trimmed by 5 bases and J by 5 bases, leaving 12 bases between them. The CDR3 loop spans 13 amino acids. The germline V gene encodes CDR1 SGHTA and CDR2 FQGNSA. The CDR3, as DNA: TGTGCCAGCAGCGCGCTCGCGGGGACTGAAGCTTTCTTT. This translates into CASSALAGTEAFF.

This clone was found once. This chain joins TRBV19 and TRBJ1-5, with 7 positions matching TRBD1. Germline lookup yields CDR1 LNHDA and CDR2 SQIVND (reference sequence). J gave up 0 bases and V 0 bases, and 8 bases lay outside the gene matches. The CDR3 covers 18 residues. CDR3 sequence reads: CASSIDQGGLYSNQPQHF. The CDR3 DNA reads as TGTGCCAGTAGTATAGATCAGGGGGGACTCTATAGCAATCAGCCCCAGCATTTT.

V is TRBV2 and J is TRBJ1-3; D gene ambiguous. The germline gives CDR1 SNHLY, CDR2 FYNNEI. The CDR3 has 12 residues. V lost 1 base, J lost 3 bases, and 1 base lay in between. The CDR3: CASSEVGNTIYF. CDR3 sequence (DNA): TGTGCCAGCAGTGAAGTTGGAAACACCATATATTTT. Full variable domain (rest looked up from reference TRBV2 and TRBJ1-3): EPEVTQTPSHQVTQMGQEVILRCVPISNHLYFYWYRQILGQKVEFLVSFYNNEISEKSEIFDDQFSVERPDGSNFTLKIRSTKLEDSAMYFCASSEVGNTIYFGEGSWLTVV.

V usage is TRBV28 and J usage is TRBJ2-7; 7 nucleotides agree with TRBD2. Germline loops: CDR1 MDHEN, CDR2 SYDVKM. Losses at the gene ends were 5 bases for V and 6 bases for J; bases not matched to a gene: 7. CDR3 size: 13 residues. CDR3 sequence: CASSAVLAAEQYF. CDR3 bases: TGTGCCAGCAGTGCTGTCCTAGCGGCCGAGCAGTACTTC.

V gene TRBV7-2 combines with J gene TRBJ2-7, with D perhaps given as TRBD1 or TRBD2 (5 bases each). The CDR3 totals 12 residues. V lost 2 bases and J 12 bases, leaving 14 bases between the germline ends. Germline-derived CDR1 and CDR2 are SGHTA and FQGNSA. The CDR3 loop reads CASSLWDGQGYF. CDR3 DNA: TGTGCCAGCAGCTTATGGGACGGGCAGGGGTACTTC.

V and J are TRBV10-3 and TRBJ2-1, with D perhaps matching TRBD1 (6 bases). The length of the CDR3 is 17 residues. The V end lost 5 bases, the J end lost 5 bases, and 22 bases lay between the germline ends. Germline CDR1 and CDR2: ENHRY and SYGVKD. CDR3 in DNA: TGTGCCATCAGTACCACTTTCCTGGGGGCCTCGGACAATGAGCAGTTCTTC. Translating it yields CAISTTFLGASDNEQFF.

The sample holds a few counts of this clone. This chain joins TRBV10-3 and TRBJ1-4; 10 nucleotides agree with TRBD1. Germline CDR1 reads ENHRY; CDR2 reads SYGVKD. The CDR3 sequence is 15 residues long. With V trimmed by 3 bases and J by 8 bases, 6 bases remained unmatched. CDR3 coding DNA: TGTGCCATCAGTGACACCGGGACAGGGGACGAAAAACTGTTTTTT. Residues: CAISDTGTGDEKLFF.

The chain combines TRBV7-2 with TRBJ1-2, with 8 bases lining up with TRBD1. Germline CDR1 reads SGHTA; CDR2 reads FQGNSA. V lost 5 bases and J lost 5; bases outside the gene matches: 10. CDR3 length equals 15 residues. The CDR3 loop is CASSTLSQGAYGYTF. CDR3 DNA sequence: TGTGCCAGCAGCACCCTCAGTCAGGGGGCTTATGGCTACACCTTC.

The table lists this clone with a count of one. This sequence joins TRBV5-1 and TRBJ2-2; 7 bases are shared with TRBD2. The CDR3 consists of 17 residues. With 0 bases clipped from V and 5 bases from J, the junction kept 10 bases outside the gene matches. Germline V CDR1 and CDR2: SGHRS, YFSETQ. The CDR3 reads CASSLEGGGKGTGELFF. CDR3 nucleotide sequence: TGCGCCAGCAGCTTGGAAGGCGGGGGAAAGGGGACCGGGGAGCTGTTTTTT.

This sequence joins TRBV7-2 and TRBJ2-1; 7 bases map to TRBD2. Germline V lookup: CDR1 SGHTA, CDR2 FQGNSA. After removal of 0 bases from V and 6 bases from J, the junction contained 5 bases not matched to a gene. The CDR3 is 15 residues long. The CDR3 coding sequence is TGTGCCAGCAGCTTAGCGCTGGGCGGGGGCAATGAGCAGTTCTTC. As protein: CASSLALGGGNEQFF. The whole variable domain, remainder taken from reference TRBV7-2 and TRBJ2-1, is GAGVSQSPSNKVTEKGKDVELRCDPISGHTALYWYRQSLGQGLEFLIYFQGNSAPDKSGLPSDRFSAERTGGSVSTLTIQRTQQEDSAVYLCASSLALGGGNEQFFGPGTRLTVL.

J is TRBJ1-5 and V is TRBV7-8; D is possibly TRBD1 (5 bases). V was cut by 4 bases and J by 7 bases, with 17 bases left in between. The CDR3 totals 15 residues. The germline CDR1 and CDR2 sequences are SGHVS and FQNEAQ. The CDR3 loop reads CASSYEDTRKQPQHF. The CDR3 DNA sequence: TGTGCCAGCAGCTATGAGGACACTCGGAAACAGCCCCAGCATTTT.

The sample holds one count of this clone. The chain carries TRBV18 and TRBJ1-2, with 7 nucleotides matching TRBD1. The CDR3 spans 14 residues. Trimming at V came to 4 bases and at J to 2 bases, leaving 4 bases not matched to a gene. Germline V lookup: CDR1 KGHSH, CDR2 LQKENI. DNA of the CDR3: TGTGCCAGCTCACAGGAGGGGGCCAACTATGGCTACACCTTC. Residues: CASSQEGANYGYTF. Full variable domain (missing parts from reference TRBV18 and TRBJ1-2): NAGVMQNPRHLVRRRGQEARLRCSPMKGHSHVYWYRQLPEEGLKFMVYLQKENIIDESGMPKERFSAEFPKEGPSILRIQQVVRGDSAAYFCASSQEGANYGYTFGSGTRLTVV.

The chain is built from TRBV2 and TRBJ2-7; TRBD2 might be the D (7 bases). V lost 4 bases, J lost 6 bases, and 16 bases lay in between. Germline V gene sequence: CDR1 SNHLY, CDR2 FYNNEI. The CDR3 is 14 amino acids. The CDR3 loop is CASSARGLGLEQYF. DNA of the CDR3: TGTGCCAGCAGTGCGCGGGGGCTGGGCCTCGAGCAGTACTTC.

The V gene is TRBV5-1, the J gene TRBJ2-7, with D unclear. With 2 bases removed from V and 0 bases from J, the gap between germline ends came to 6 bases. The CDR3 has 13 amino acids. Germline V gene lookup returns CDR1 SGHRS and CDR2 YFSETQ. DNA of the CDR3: TGCGCCAGCAGCTTTACAGCCTCCTACGAGCAGTACTTC. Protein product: CASSFTASYEQYF.

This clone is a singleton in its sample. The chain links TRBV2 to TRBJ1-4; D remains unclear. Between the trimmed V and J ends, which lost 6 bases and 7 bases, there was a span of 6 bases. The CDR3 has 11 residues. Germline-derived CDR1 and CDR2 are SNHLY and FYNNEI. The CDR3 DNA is TGTGCCAGCAGGGCCCCTGAAAAACTGTTTTTT. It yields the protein CASRAPEKLFF.